These 23 T cell receptor beta chains were sequenced from one sample in a study of T cell responses to AZD1222 COVID-19 vaccine. Sequenced by immunoSEQ multiplex PCR; TCRdb stores in-frame clones only, minus some. The sample has tens of thousands of clones; 80% are singletons. The material was peripheral blood, obtained on day 0 of AZD1222 vaccination. The source is an adult in good health.

V gene TRBV9 combines with J gene TRBJ2-7; possibly TRBD1 for D (5 bases). Germline V gives CDR1 SGDLS, CDR2 YYNGEE. The CDR3 sequence is 14 residues long. The V end was cut by 0 bases, the J end by 0 bases, with 7 bases between. CDR3: CASSVGQSSYEQYF. CDR3 nucleotide sequence: TGTGCCAGCAGCGTAGGACAGAGCTCCTACGAGCAGTACTTC. Combining the CDR3 with reference TRBV9 and TRBJ2-7 gives the whole variable domain DSGVTQTPKHLITATGQRVTLRCSPRSGDLSVYWYQQSLDQGLQFLIQYYNGEERAKGNILERFSAQQFPDLHSELNLSSLELGDSALYFCASSVGQSSYEQYFGPGTRLTVT.

This clone showed up just a few times. This chain connects TRBV29-1 to TRBJ1-3; D is ambiguous. V was cut by 6 bases and J by 0 bases, with 3 bases left in between. This CDR3 is built from 11 residues. From germline, CDR1 is SQVTM and CDR2 ANQGSEA. The CDR3 sequence is CSVSSGNTIYF. In DNA, the CDR3 is TGCAGCGTCTCCTCTGGAAACACCATATATTTT.

There are a few counts of this clone. The rearrangement uses TRBV28 and TRBJ1-6; 7 bases match TRBD1. The CDR3 runs 15 residues. Germline CDR1 reads MDHEN; CDR2 reads SYDVKM. Unmatched junction bases numbered 12, after V lost 7 bases and J lost 9 bases. The DNA of the CDR3 is TGTGCCAGCATCCTAGGGGGCAGGGGGGGTTCACCCCTCCACTTT. Its translation is CASILGGRGGSPLHF.

The rearrangement uses TRBV28 and TRBJ2-2; D remains ambiguous. The CDR3 totals 13 residues. V lost 4 bases to trimming and J lost 1 base, with 4 bases between them. The germline gives CDR1 MDHEN, CDR2 SYDVKM. CDR3 bases: TGTGCCAGCAGTTCTAGGAACACCGGGGAGCTGTTTTTT. As protein: CASSSRNTGELFF.

This chain connects TRBV18 to TRBJ2-1; D is tentatively TRBD1 or TRBD2 (5 bases each). Germline CDR1 is KGHSH and CDR2 is LQKENI. V lost 0 bases to trimming and J lost 2 bases, with 8 bases between them. This CDR3 is 15 amino acids long. The CDR3 reads CASSPPGTAYNEQFF. The CDR3 bases are TGTGCCAGCTCACCACCGGGGACGGCCTACAATGAGCAGTTCTTC.

The rearrangement uses TRBV27 and TRBJ2-7; a weak D match, TRBD2 (6 bases). Germline CDR1 and CDR2: MNHEY and SMNVEV (reference sequence). The CDR3 is 14 residues long. V was clipped by 0 bases and J by 2 bases, with 8 bases between them. CDR3 nucleotide sequence: TGTGCCAGCAGTTTATCTTCGGGGGCCTACGAGCAGTACTTC. Protein: CASSLSSGAYEQYF.

CDR3 bases: TGCAGCGCAACAGAGAACACTGAAGCTTTCTTT. It specifies CSATENTEAFF. The V call is TRBV29-1, the J call TRBJ1-1; D remains ambiguous. Deletions cut 7 bases from V and 1 base from J, with 7 bases between. Germline V gene lookup returns CDR1 SQVTM and CDR2 ANQGSEA. This CDR3 comprises 11 residues.

CDR3 DNA: TGTGCCAGCTCGCGGGACGTGGGCGAGCAGTACTTC. It encodes CASSRDVGEQYF. The gene calls are TRBV7-9 and TRBJ2-7; the D gene is possibly TRBD2 (6 bases). CDR3 length: 12 residues. Germline V gene lookup returns CDR1 SEHNR and CDR2 FQNEAQ (reference sequence). Trimming cost V 8 bases and J 6 bases, with 14 bases left between them. Together with reference TRBV7-9 and TRBJ2-7, the CDR3 gives the full variable domain: DTGVSQNPRHKITKRGQNVTFRCDPISEHNRLYWYRQTLGQGPEFLTYFQNEAQLEKSRLLSDRFSAERPKGSFSTLEIQRTEQGDSAMYLCASSRDVGEQYFGPGTRLTVT.

This chain connects TRBV18 to TRBJ1-3, with D hard to call. CDR1 and CDR2 (germline): KGHSH, LQKENI. V was trimmed by 3 bases and J by 3 bases, leaving 21 bases between them. This CDR3 is 18 amino acids long. CDR3 nucleotide sequence: TGTGCCAGCTCACCTACGTTAGGAAGCTCAGATTTTGGAAACACCATATATTTT. Amino acids: CASSPTLGSSDFGNTIYF.

The gene calls are TRBV24-1 and TRBJ2-3, with 8 bases matching TRBD2. The germline V gene encodes CDR1 KGHDR and CDR2 SFDVKD. V trimming: 3 bases; J trimming: 5 bases; junction bases outside the gene matches: 6. This CDR3 comprises 15 residues. CDR3 in amino acids: CATSDPGLGQDTQYF. For the CDR3, the DNA is TGTGCCACCAGTGATCCGGGACTAGGACAAGATACGCAGTATTTT.

The chain combines TRBV28 with TRBJ1-6, with TRBD1 as a possible D gene (5 bases). CDR1 MDHEN and CDR2 SYDVKM come from the germline V gene. The CDR3 length is 15 residues. Deletions cut 3 bases from V and 8 bases from J, with 14 bases between. The CDR3 bases are TGTGCCAGCAGTTTCCGGGGGATCATGGATTCACCCCTCCACTTT. Translating it yields CASSFRGIMDSPLHF. Drawing the rest from reference TRBV28 and TRBJ1-6, the complete variable domain is DVKVTQSSRYLVKRTGEKVFLECVQDMDHENMFWYRQDPGLGLRLIYFSYDVKMKEKGDIPEGYSVSREKKERFSLILESASTNQTSMYLCASSFRGIMDSPLHFGNGTRLTVT.

This clone was seen a handful of times. This chain connects TRBV3-1 (or the pseudogene TRBV3-2) to TRBJ1-2; TRBD1 agrees at 9 bases. CDR3 length: 16 amino acids. V lost 1 base to trimming and J lost 4 bases; unmatched junction nucleotides: 7. Looked up from germline, CDR1 is LGHDT and CDR2 is YNNKEL (reference sequence). The CDR3 loop is CASSQGTGEWGYGYTF. CDR3 sequence (DNA): TGTGCCAGCAGCCAAGGGACAGGGGAGTGGGGCTATGGCTACACCTTC.

The CDR3 coding sequence is TGCAGCGTTGAAGAAGGGACCCGAGATACGCAGTATTTT. Its translation: CSVEEGTRDTQYF. This chain links TRBV29-1 with TRBJ2-3; possibly TRBD1 or TRBD2 for D (5 bases each). The CDR3 covers 13 residues. From germline, CDR1 is SQVTM and CDR2 ANQGSEA. V lost 0 bases and J lost 5, with 9 bases in between.

J is TRBJ2-1 and V is TRBV9; 13 bases are a match to TRBD2. This CDR3 is 16 amino acids long. Germline V gene sequence: CDR1 SGDLS, CDR2 YYNGEE. Trimming cost V 0 bases and J 7 bases; bases outside gene matches: 4. The CDR3 spells CASSVATSGGINEQFF. CDR3 coding DNA: TGTGCCAGCAGCGTAGCGACTAGCGGGGGGATTAATGAGCAGTTCTTC.

V usage is TRBV25-1 and J usage is TRBJ2-7, with 8 bases lining up with TRBD2. The CDR3 runs to 16 residues. Looked up from germline, CDR1 is MGHDK and CDR2 is SYGVNS. With 3 bases clipped from V and 5 bases from J, the junction kept 12 bases outside the gene matches. The CDR3 spells CASSELGPRGGNEQYF. CDR3 in DNA: TGTGCCAGCAGTGAGTTGGGGCCTCGGGGGGGGAACGAGCAGTACTTC.

This clone showed up just a few times. J is TRBJ1-1 and V is TRBV9; the D is unclear. V shed 0 bases and J shed 5 bases, with 11 bases lying between them. Germline lookup yields CDR1 SGDLS and CDR2 YYNGEE. This CDR3 comprises 14 residues. CDR3 protein: CASSVVSGRTEAFF. The DNA for the CDR3 is TGTGCCAGCAGCGTAGTGTCAGGTAGAACTGAAGCTTTCTTT.

The J gene is TRBJ1-2, the V gene TRBV5-1; D gene ambiguous. CDR1 and CDR2 from the germline V gene are SGHRS and YFSETQ. Deletions cut 4 bases from V and 3 bases from J, with 13 bases between. This CDR3 contains 14 residues. The CDR3 coding sequence is TGCGCCAGCAGCAGCGGGCAGCCCCACTATGGCTACACCTTC. Its translation: CASSSGQPHYGYTF.

The CDR3 sequence: CASSETRWRPLHF. The DNA for the CDR3 is TGTGCCAGCAGCGAAACGAGGTGGAGACCCCTCCACTTT. The chain links TRBV11-2 to TRBJ1-6; D gene ambiguous. This CDR3 has 13 residues. V lost 5 bases, J lost 12 bases, and 14 bases lay in between. Germline V CDR1 and CDR2: SGHAT, FQNNGV. The full variable domain, completed using reference TRBV11-2 and TRBJ1-6, is EAGVAQSPRYKIIEKRQSVAFWCNPISGHATLYWYQQILGQGPKLLIQFQNNGVVDDSQLPKDRFSAERLKGVDSTLKIQPAKLEDSAVYLCASSETRWRPLHFGNGTRLTVT.

The CDR3 DNA follows: TGTGCCAGCAGTTCGGGACAGGCGCAAGAGACCCAGTACTTC. Translating it yields CASSSGQAQETQYF. This rearrangement joins TRBV28 to TRBJ2-5; TRBD1 matches at 8 bases. The V and J ends lost 4 bases and 2 bases, in that order; junction bases with no gene match: 3. The CDR3 spans 14 residues. Germline CDR1 reads MDHEN; CDR2 reads SYDVKM.

V gene TRBV6-6 combines with J gene TRBJ2-3, with 10 bases identical to TRBD2. Germline-derived CDR1 and CDR2 are MNHNY and SVGAGI (reference sequence). The CDR3 totals 15 residues. Unmatched junction bases numbered 5, after V lost 6 bases and J lost 2 bases. DNA for the CDR3: TGTGCCAGCAGCCCCGGACTAGCGGACACAGATACGCAGTATTTT. Its translation is CASSPGLADTDTQYF.

The rearrangement joins TRBV12-3 or TRBV12-4 to TRBJ1-5; D may be TRBD1 (5 bases). V was shortened by 8 bases and J by 6 bases, with 11 bases between the two germline ends. The CDR3 loop spans 12 amino acids. The CDR3 sequence: CASGTQLQPQHF. The CDR3 region has the DNA TGTGCCAGCGGGACTCAGCTTCAGCCCCAGCATTTT.

V and J are TRBV19 and TRBJ2-7; D unclear. Germline CDR1 is LNHDA and CDR2 is SQIVND (reference sequence). The V end was cut by 1 base, the J end by 2 bases, with 9 bases between. This CDR3 spans 14 amino acids. CDR3 coding DNA: TGTGCCAGTAGTATAGGGACGGCAGCCTACGAGCAGTACTTC. Its protein is CASSIGTAAYEQYF.

The chain is built from TRBV24-1 and TRBJ1-6, with a possible D match to TRBD1 (5 bases). This CDR3 has 16 amino acids. Per the germline V gene, CDR1 is KGHDR and CDR2 is SFDVKD. V lost 0 bases to trimming and J lost 4 bases, with 9 bases between them. The CDR3 protein is CATSDLRQRYNSPLHF. The CDR3 nucleotides read TGTGCCACCAGTGATTTGAGACAGCGATATAATTCACCCCTCCACTTT.